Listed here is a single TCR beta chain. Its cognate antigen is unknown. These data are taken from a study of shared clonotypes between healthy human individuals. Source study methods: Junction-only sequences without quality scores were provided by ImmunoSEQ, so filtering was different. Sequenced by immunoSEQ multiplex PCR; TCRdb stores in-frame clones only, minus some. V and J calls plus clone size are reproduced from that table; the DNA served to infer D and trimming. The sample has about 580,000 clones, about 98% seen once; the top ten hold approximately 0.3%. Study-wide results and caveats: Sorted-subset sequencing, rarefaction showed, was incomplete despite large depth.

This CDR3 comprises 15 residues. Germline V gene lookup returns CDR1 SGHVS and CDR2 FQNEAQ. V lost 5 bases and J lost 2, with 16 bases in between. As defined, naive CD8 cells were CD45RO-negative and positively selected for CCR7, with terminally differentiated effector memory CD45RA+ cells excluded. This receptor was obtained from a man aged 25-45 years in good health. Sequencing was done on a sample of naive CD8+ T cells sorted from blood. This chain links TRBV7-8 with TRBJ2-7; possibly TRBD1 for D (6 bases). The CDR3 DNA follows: TGTGCCAGCAGCGCCAGAAGGGACAACCCCTACGAGCAGTACTTC. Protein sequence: CASSARRDNPYEQYF.